These 7 T cell receptor beta chains were all obtained from the same sample, sequenced in a study of blood T cells in healthy people across ages. Next came a second PCR, run for about 6 to 12 cycles, which used a sample-barcoded 5' primer along with a J-beta primer mix. TCRdb fed the 5' RACE reads into MiXCR, producing one record per CDR3 protein. The data show 1.2 million to 1.5 million distinct CDR3 sequences, 55% to 75% seen once. The sample consisted of blood. The receptors come from a man between 18 and 35 years old in good health.

This clonotype was seen a handful of times. J is TRBJ2-3 and V is TRBV5-1; TRBD2 might be the D (6 bases). There are 16 residues in the CDR3. Deletions cut 0 bases from V and 5 bases from J, with 16 bases between. Germline lookup yields CDR1 SGHRS and CDR2 YFSETQ. CDR3 sequence reads: CASSLVSSAKEDTQYF. In nucleotides, the CDR3 is TGCGCCAGCAGCTTGGTGTCTAGCGCTAAGGAAGATACGCAGTATTTT.

Of note for this clonotype: One end of the junction does not line up with germline, which may come from a read error. The rearrangement links TRBV7-2 to TRBJ2-3, with D possibly being TRBD2 (6 bases). This CDR3 has 13 residues. Looked up from germline, CDR1 is SGHTA and CDR2 is FQGNSA. The CDR3 bases are TGCGCCAGCAGCACGGGGGTACGGGATACGCAGTATTTT. As protein: CASSTGVRDTQYF.

CDR3 bases: TGTGCCACCAGCATCAGAGGGGAGAGGGGGAATACGCAGTATTTT. Its translation is CATSIRGERGNTQYF. The gene calls are TRBV15 and TRBJ2-3; D is perhaps TRBD1 (6 bases). The CDR3 runs 15 residues. Per germline, CDR1 LNHNV and CDR2 YYDKDF (reference sequence). V lost 4 bases and J 7 bases, leaving 18 bases between the germline ends.

V gene TRBV12-3 or TRBV12-4 combines with J gene TRBJ2-4; D assignment may be TRBD1 or TRBD2 (5 bases each). V lost 7 bases to trimming and J lost 9 bases, with 22 bases between them. The CDR3 extends over 15 amino acids. Here the CDR3 DNA reads TGTGCCAGCACCCTTCTCCGGGGCGGATGGGGCATTCAGTACTTC. Residues: CASTLLRGGWGIQYF.

The chain has TRBV20-1 and TRBJ2-7, with TRBD2 matching 7 bases. CDR1 DFQATT and CDR2 SNEGSKA come from the germline V gene (reference sequence). V shed 3 bases, J shed 7 bases, and the junction held 6 bases outside the gene matches. The CDR3 covers 12 residues. CDR3 sequence: CSARGGSREQYF. DNA of the CDR3: TGCAGTGCTAGGGGGGGGAGTCGTGAGCAGTACTTC.

The V and J genes are TRBV6-1 and TRBJ2-7; weak D call: TRBD2 (5 bases). This CDR3 is 14 amino acids long. The ends were cut back, 0 bases at V and 2 bases at J, with 8 bases in the middle. Looked up from germline, CDR1 is MNHNS and CDR2 is SASEGT. The CDR3 DNA follows: TGTGCCAGCAGTGAAGCGGGAGTCCCCTACGAGCAGTACTTC. Translated, it gives CASSEAGVPYEQYF.

This clonotype was detected once. V is TRBV29-1 and J is TRBJ2-7; TRBD1 matches at 7 bases. Germline lookup yields CDR1 SQVTM and CDR2 ANQGSEA. The ends lost 7 bases at V and 7 bases at J; junction bases unmatched: 16. The CDR3 runs 14 residues. The CDR3 nucleotides are TGCAGCGGGTTGACAGGGTGGAGGAACAATGAGCAGTACTTC. Protein sequence: CSGLTGWRNNEQYF.